The 13 T cell receptor beta chains presented below share a single source sample, sequenced in a study of blood T cell repertoires in COVID-19 (dated by TCRdb to about 2020). Receptors were amplified or captured by the immunoSEQ multiplex PCR assay. TCRdb took over this immuneACCESS table, retaining in-frame rearrangements with V and J assigned. Such tables are incomplete; in checked studies, under half of the missing clones stem from an unresolved V gene, and the remainder is unexplained. Across this sample there are 140,000 to 150,000 clones, with about 87% seen only once. Together, the top ten hold about 1.5% of the sample. The specimen sequenced was peripheral blood. These receptors originate from a woman aged 50 to 65 with acute or convalescent COVID-19.

The gene calls are TRBV27 and TRBJ2-7; D is possibly TRBD1 (6 bases). V shed 5 bases and J shed 5 bases, with 16 bases lying between them. Germline V gene lookup returns CDR1 MNHEY and CDR2 SMNVEV (reference sequence). The CDR3 extends over 14 amino acids. The chain's CDR3 is CASSDRSFIDEQYF. CDR3 coding DNA: TGTGCCAGCAGTGACAGGTCCTTTATCGACGAGCAGTACTTC.

The CDR3 DNA sequence: TGTGCCATCAGTCCCAGGGATGGGAATGAGCAGTTCTTC. Residues: CAISPRDGNEQFF. J is TRBJ2-1 and V is TRBV10-3; possible D gene TRBD1, 5 bases. Germline lookup yields CDR1 ENHRY and CDR2 SYGVKD. The CDR3 sequence is 13 residues long. The V and J ends lost 5 bases and 7 bases respectively, with 12 bases between them.

This chain links TRBV13 with TRBJ1-2; TRBD1 matches 7 bases. This CDR3 region has 14 residues. Trimming cost V 5 bases and J 2 bases; bases outside gene matches: 5. From germline, CDR1 is PRHDT and CDR2 FYEKMQ (reference sequence). The CDR3 region has the DNA TGTGCCAGCAGCGTGGGACAGCTGAACTATGGCTACACCTTC. It codes for CASSVGQLNYGYTF.

V usage is TRBV5-1 and J usage is TRBJ2-2; a possible D gene is TRBD1 (6 bases). The V gene lost 0 bases and the J gene lost 2 bases, with 11 bases spanning the gap. This CDR3 is built from 16 residues. The V gene's germline CDR1 is SGHRS and CDR2 YFSETQ. The CDR3 DNA follows: TGCGCCAGCAGCTTGGACAGGGCTGTAAACACCGGGGAGCTGTTTTTT. Its protein is CASSLDRAVNTGELFF.

The chain links TRBV6-6 to TRBJ1-1, with D perhaps matching TRBD1 (5 bases). Germline lookup yields CDR1 MNHNY and CDR2 SVGAGI (reference sequence). This CDR3 spans 14 amino acids. Trimming shortened V by 3 bases and J by 6 bases, and 14 bases separated the two germline ends. The DNA for the CDR3 is TGTGCCAGCAGTTATGGGCAGGGAACACCTGAAGCTTTCTTT. This codes for CASSYGQGTPEAFF.

The chain is built from TRBV11-2 and TRBJ2-5; 8 positions match TRBD2. CDR1 and CDR2 from the germline V gene are SGHAT and FQNNGV. This CDR3 region has 14 residues. V lost 3 bases and J lost 7; bases outside the gene matches: 7. The CDR3 is CASSFTSGDRTQYF. In DNA, the CDR3 is TGTGCCAGCAGCTTTACTAGCGGAGATCGGACCCAGTACTTC.

The CDR3 DNA is TGCGCCAGCAGCCCGTGGACAGGCGTGGGCACTGAAGCTTTCTTT. This translates into CASSPWTGVGTEAFF. This chain links TRBV5-1 with TRBJ1-1; 7 bases are shared with TRBD1. The CDR3 length is 15 residues. The germline V gene encodes CDR1 SGHRS and CDR2 YFSETQ. Germline trimming cut 4 bases from V and 4 bases from J; bases unmatched to any gene: 10.

This clone was counted only a few times. The rearrangement joins TRBV4-2 to TRBJ2-4; D perhaps matches TRBD1 (6 bases). Germline V gene data show CDR1 as LGHNA and CDR2 as YNFKEQ. The CDR3 length is 17 residues. Trimming cost V 0 bases and J 0 bases, with 12 bases left between them. The CDR3 region has the DNA TGTGCCAGCAGCCAAGAGGACAGCCCGCTAGCCAAAAACATTCAGTACTTC. It specifies CASSQEDSPLAKNIQYF.

The chain uses TRBV2 and TRBJ1-2; D perhaps matches TRBD1 (5 bases). V shed 6 bases and J shed 3 bases, with 17 bases lying between them. CDR3 length: 15 residues. CDR1 is SNHLY and CDR2 is FYNNEI in the germline V gene. The CDR3 here is CASSPESRAYYGYTF. As DNA, the CDR3 is TGTGCCAGCAGCCCGGAGAGCAGGGCCTACTATGGCTACACCTTC.

The V gene is TRBV7-2, the J gene TRBJ1-1; a weak D match, TRBD1 (5 bases). Trimming removed 4 bases at V and 0 bases at J, with 15 bases between. The CDR3 loop spans 16 amino acids. Germline values: CDR1 SGHTA, CDR2 FQGNSA. CDR3 residues: CASSSHGAGMNTEAFF. The DNA of the CDR3 is TGTGCCAGCAGCTCCCATGGGGCAGGGATGAACACTGAAGCTTTCTTT.

This clone was seen a single time. J is TRBJ2-7 and V is TRBV7-3; a weak D match, TRBD2 (6 bases). The germline gives CDR1 SGHTA, CDR2 FQGTGA. V was cut by 6 bases and J by 6 bases, with 15 bases left in between. This CDR3 is built from 13 residues. CDR3 amino acids: CASSPGPGGEQYF. The CDR3 coding sequence is TGTGCCAGCAGTCCGGGACCCGGGGGCGAGCAGTACTTC.

The rearrangement uses TRBV5-1 and TRBJ1-3, with D perhaps TRBD1 (5 bases). Trimming stripped 0 bases from V and 1 base from J, with 11 bases between. There are 16 residues in the CDR3. Germline values: CDR1 SGHRS, CDR2 YFSETQ. The CDR3 bases are TGCGCCAGCAGCTTGGCCACGGGGGGTTCTGGAAACACCATATATTTT. This sequence encodes CASSLATGGSGNTIYF.

V is TRBV3-1 (or the pseudogene TRBV3-2) and J is TRBJ2-5, with D maybe TRBD2 (5 bases). The CDR3 totals 14 residues. Trimming removed 4 bases at V and 4 bases at J, with 13 bases between. In germline, CDR1 is LGHDT, CDR2 YNNKEL (reference sequence). CDR3 DNA: TGTGCCAGCAGCCCCAGACTAACCGGAGAGACCCAGTACTTC. Its translation: CASSPRLTGETQYF.